One and the same sample provided the 3 T cell receptor beta chains below, sequenced in a study of OX40 agonist ivuxolimab in advanced cancers. The data were produced by immunoSEQ multiplex PCR, yet TCRdb's version contains in-frame clones alone and is incomplete. Of about 61,000 clones listed, 80% to 90% were seen once; the top ten hold around 1.9%. The sample consisted of CD4+ or CD8+ T cells sorted from blood, taken in a trial of the OX40 agonist ivuxolimab. The receptor set was obtained from an adult with an advanced solid tumor such as melanoma, head and neck, liver or kidney cancer.

This clone was detected only once. J is TRBJ2-5 and V is TRBV14; possible D gene TRBD2, 5 bases. Germline-derived CDR1 and CDR2 are SGHDN and FVKESK. There are 17 residues in the CDR3. Trimming left V 0 bases short and J 7 bases short, with 21 bases between. As DNA, the CDR3 is TGTGCCAGCAGCCAAGATATTCAAGGCGGAGTGGCGGGGACCCAGTACTTC. Protein sequence: CASSQDIQGGVAGTQYF.

This sequence joins TRBV7-6 and TRBJ2-7; no firm D call. V was cut by 5 bases and J by 0 bases, with 11 bases left in between. Germline V CDR1 and CDR2: SGHVS, FNYEAQ. The CDR3 totals 14 residues. CDR3 in DNA: TGTGCCAGCAGCACCGAGGACGGCTCCTACGAGCAGTACTTC. Translation: CASSTEDGSYEQYF.

This clone was observed a handful of times. This chain joins TRBV7-9 and TRBJ2-2; D is undetermined. Germline CDR1 is SEHNR and CDR2 is FQNEAQ (reference sequence). V was shortened by 1 base and J by 2 bases, with 5 bases between the two germline ends. The CDR3 is made up of 14 amino acids. The CDR3 here is CASSLGQNTGELFF. CDR3 DNA: TGTGCCAGCAGCTTAGGCCAAAACACCGGGGAGCTGTTTTTT. The variable domain in full, with the rest retrieved from reference TRBV7-9 and TRBJ2-2, is DTGVSQNPRHKITKRGQNVTFRCDPISEHNRLYWYRQTLGQGPEFLTYFQNEAQLEKSRLLSDRFSAERPKGSFSTLEIQRTEQGDSAMYLCASSLGQNTGELFFGEGSRLTVL.